This T cell receptor (beta chain) was documented in a study of OX40 agonist ivuxolimab in advanced cancers. Data came from immunoSEQ multiplex PCR; TCRdb stores just in-frame clones and leaves some out. The sample has around 76,000 clones; approximately 91% are singletons. Germline CDR1 is SGDLS and CDR2 is YYNGEE. The V gene end was trimmed by 5 bases and the J gene end by 0 bases; junction bases not matched to a gene: 10. The CDR3 spans 17 residues. This chain links TRBV9 with TRBJ2-1; 8 nucleotides agree with TRBD2. Sequencing used CD4+ or CD8+ T cells sorted from blood, obtained in a trial of the OX40 agonist ivuxolimab. This sequence was found in an adult with an advanced solid tumor such as melanoma, head and neck, liver or kidney cancer. For the CDR3, the DNA is TGTGCCAGCAGAGGTCCCTTGCGGGAGGACTCCTACAATGAGCAGTTCTTC. This sequence encodes CASRGPLREDSYNEQFF.